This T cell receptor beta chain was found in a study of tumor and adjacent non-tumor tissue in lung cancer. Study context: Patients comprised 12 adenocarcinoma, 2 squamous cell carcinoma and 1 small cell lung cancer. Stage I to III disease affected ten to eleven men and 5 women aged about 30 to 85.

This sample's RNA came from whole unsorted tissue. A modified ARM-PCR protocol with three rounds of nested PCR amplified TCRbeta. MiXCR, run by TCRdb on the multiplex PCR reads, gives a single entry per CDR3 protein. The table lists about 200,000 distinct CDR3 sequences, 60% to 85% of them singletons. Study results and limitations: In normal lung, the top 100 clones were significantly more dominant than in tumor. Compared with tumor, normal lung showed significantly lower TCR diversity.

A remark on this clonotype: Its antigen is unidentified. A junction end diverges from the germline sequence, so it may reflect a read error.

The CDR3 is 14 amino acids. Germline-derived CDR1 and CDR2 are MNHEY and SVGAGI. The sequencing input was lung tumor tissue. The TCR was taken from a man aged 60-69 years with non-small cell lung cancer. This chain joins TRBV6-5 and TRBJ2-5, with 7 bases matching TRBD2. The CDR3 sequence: CASSDTRTAGAQYF. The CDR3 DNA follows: TGTGCAAGCAGTGATACCAGAACCGCGGGGGCCCAGTACTTC.